This T cell receptor (beta chain) was retrieved from a study of human T cells and chemical hapten exposure. Looking at the study overall: Patients additionally received therapeutic doses of diphenylcyclopropenone on the scalp once a week, and this continued throughout the approximately 25-week study. The patients were mostly female; they had alopecia areata, totalis or universalis.

CDR1 SQVTM and CDR2 ANQGSEA come from the germline V gene. This CDR3 is built from 10 residues. Between the trimmed V and J ends, which lost 6 bases and 7 bases, there was a span of 9 bases. Study processing details: Across samples, TCR counts had a median of roughly 96,000 and ranged from about 20,000 to 690,600. TCRdb ran MiXCR on the RACE reads and lists one entry per CDR3 protein. TCRdb assigned the V and J calls; the authors' analysis was not used. The table has under 200,000 distinct CDR3 sequences, about 14% seen once. Time point in this sample: patch test 1, 2 weeks after DPC sensitization. Treatment denoted: therapeutic diphenylcyclopropenone sensitization with weekly scalp DPC.

This receptor was obtained from a woman aged 25 to 39 with alopecia areata. Some clones in this sample may be carry-over from other donors' samples. The chain carries TRBV29-1 and TRBJ1-1; D unclear. Source: whole blood, taken in connection with sensitization to the hapten diphenylcyclopropenone (DPC). The CDR3 spells CSVRHLEAFF. The CDR3 DNA sequence: TGCAGCGTGAGACATCTTGAAGCTTTCTTT.